This T cell receptor (beta chain) derives from a study of cytomegalovirus exposure and HLA in healthy donors. Researchers ran the PCR with 60 Vbeta and 13 Jbeta primers. Only in-frame clones appear in the TCRdb table, and some are missing; sequencing was by immunoSEQ multiplex PCR. This sample has 110,000 to 150,000 clones; approximately 82% occur once, and the top ten carry roughly 9.7%. The V end was cut by 1 base, the J end by 2 bases, with 14 bases between. The germline CDR1 and CDR2 sequences are SEHNR and FQNEAQ (reference sequence). This CDR3 has 16 amino acids. Sample: PBMCs. The V call is TRBV7-9, the J call TRBJ2-5; maybe TRBD2 (6 bases). The receptor comes from a woman aged 60-70 years in good health and CMV-seropositive. Written as DNA, the CDR3 is TGTGCCAGCAGCTTAGTAGGGAGGTTGACACAAGAGACCCAGTACTTC. Protein sequence: CASSLVGRLTQETQYF.